The following is a TCR beta chain sequence with its context. Other autoimmune diseases, uncontrolled infections, pregnancy or lactation excluded patients from enrollment. Amplified TCR beta CDR3 regions were obtained using RNA transcripts as template. The workflow started with a first-round RT-PCR run with HTBI primers and then moved on to a second-round multiplex PCR. MiXCR was run by TCRdb on the multiplex PCR reads, yielding one entry per CDR3 protein. This repertoire shows some 1.1 million distinct CDR3 sequences, 36% found once; its top ten account for around 10%. This sample is part of a study of Graves' ophthalmopathy and Graves' hyperthyroidism. About the study: Calling hyperthyroidism stable required that no ophthalmopathy show up within 18 months of follow-up.

V lost 5 bases to trimming and J lost 3 bases; unmatched junction nucleotides: 8. Germline assignment: CDR1 SNHLY and CDR2 FYNNEI. This CDR3 comprises 15 residues. The specimen was peripheral blood or thyroid tissue (not recorded which). The sequence derives from an adult man with Graves' hyperthyroidism. The rearrangement uses TRBV2 and TRBJ1-2, with TRBD1 matching over 8 bases. The CDR3 sequence is CASSSGTGADYGYTF. CDR3 coding DNA: TGTGCCAGCAGTTCGGGGACAGGAGCGGACTATGGCTACACCTTC.